Listed below are T cell receptor beta chains from one sample, sequenced in a study of Ad26.COV2.S vaccination and SARS-CoV-2 variants. Profiling relied on immunoSEQ multiplex PCR, and the TCRdb table lists in-frame clones only, not all of them. The sample records some 300,000 clones, approximately 86% being singletons. The specimen was peripheral blood, collected in a trial of Ad26.COV2.S vaccine versus placebo. These receptors were obtained from a person between 18 and 65 years old who received the Ad26.COV2.S COVID-19 vaccine or a placebo. CDR3s include the opening cysteine and the closing phenylalanine or tryptophan. Fields, in order: J gene, D gene, V gene, clone size, CDR3 DNA, CDR3 protein. D genes are given only for firm matches. Rows give clone size only sometimes, using once, few, many, or a class for an expanded clone.

TRBJ1-6,NA,TRBV20-1,NA,TGCAGTGCCGAATCTGATAGGGCCCTCCACTTT,CSAESDRALHF
TRBJ1-1,NA,TRBV30,NA,TGTGCCCGGAGTCTCAACACTGAAGCTTTCTTT,CARSLNTEAFF
TRBJ1-1,NA,TRBV7-8,many,TGTGCCAGCAGCGAGAGGACAGCGCTTAACACTGAAGCTTTCTTT,CASSERTALNTEAFF
TRBJ1-1,NA,TRBV5-1,NA,TGCGCCAGCAGCTTGGTTCCGAGGGTCGAAGCTTTCTTT,CASSLVPRVEAFF
TRBJ1-1,NA,TRBV7-2,once,TGTGCCAGCGGACGCCAGGGGCTCGTCACTGAAGCTTTCTTT,CASGRQGLVTEAFF
TRBJ2-5,NA,TRBV25-1,NA,TGTGCCAGCACGGGGAGGGAGACCCAGTACTTC,CASTGRETQYF
TRBJ2-2,NA,TRBV7-8,NA,TGTGCCAGCAGGGGGCCCGGCGGTGCCACGAACACCGGGGAGCTGTTTTTT,CASRGPGGATNTGELFF
TRBJ2-2,TRBD1,TRBV5-1,NA,TGCGCCAGCAGCTTGGCCCAGGGGGCCGGGGAGCTGTTTTTT,CASSLAQGAGELFF
TRBJ2-5,NA,TRBV5-4,NA,TGTGCCAGCAGCTTGGGTTTTGGGGACCGGGGGACCCAGTACTTC,CASSLGFGDRGTQYF
TRBJ2-2,TRBD2,TRBV7-9,NA,TGTGCCAGCAGCCCGAGTCCTAGCGGGGAATACGGGGAGCTGTTTTTT,CASSPSPSGEYGELFF